These T cell receptor beta chains were read from a single sample in a study of blood T cell repertoires in COVID-19. The repertoire was sequenced with immunoSEQ multiplex PCR; TCRdb's copy has only in-frame clones and lacks some. The sample carries roughly 150,000 clones, under 95% recorded once. Sequenced input: peripheral blood. The receptors stem from a man aged 18-30 years with COVID-19, enrolled during active disease. Each CDR3 is given with its conserved first and last residue. A D gene is named only where the DNA matches it firmly. Not every row has a clone size; where given, it reads once, few, many or a size class.

clone_size	v_call	j_call	d_call	cdr3_nt	cdr3_aa
.	TRBV7-9	TRBJ2-7	.	TGTGCCAGCAGCTTAAGTGGAAGCGGCAGGGAGCAGTACTTC	CASSLSGSGREQYF
.	TRBV28	TRBJ2-3	TRBD1	TGTGCCAGCAGTTCCCAGGGGGTAGTTGCAGATACGCAGTATTTT	CASSSQGVVADTQYF
.	TRBV7-2	TRBJ1-1	TRBD1	TGTGCCAGCAGCTTAGGGACAGGTTTGAACACTGAAGCTTTCTTT	CASSLGTGLNTEAFF
.	TRBV4-3	TRBJ2-1	.	TGCGCCAGCAGCCAGTTCTCCGGGACACGCCCAAACAATGAGCAGTTCTTC	CASSQFSGTRPNNEQFF
once	TRBV9	TRBJ2-7	.	TGTGCCAGCAGCGCTACTGACTCTTTATACTCCTACGAGCAGTACTTC	CASSATDSLYSYEQYF
.	TRBV11-3	TRBJ2-2	.	TGTGCCAGCAGCTTAGATCGGCGGGATTACACCGGGGAGCTGTTTTTT	CASSLDRRDYTGELFF
once	TRBV7-8	TRBJ1-2	.	TGTGCCAGCAGCTTAGGGGCAGGACTACATGGCTACACCTTC	CASSLGAGLHGYTF
.	TRBV27	TRBJ2-3	.	TGTGCCAGCAGGCCCCTCGACGGGAACTACACAGATACGCAGTATTTT	CASRPLDGNYTDTQYF
.	TRBV18	TRBJ2-7	.	TGTGCCAGCTCACCAGCTAGAACCTACGAGCAGTACTTC	CASSPARTYEQYF
.	TRBV6-1	TRBJ2-2	TRBD2	TGTGCCAGCAGTGAGCTAGCGGCGAACACCGGGGAGCTGTTTTTT	CASSELAANTGELFF
many	TRBV12-5	TRBJ1-2	.	TGTGCTAGTGGTTCTCGCCGGGGACAACACTATGGCTACACCTTC	CASGSRRGQHYGYTF
.	TRBV7-6	TRBJ2-1	TRBD2	TGTGCCAGCAGCCTATCTTCTAGCGGGAGACCCTACAATGAGCAGTTCTTC	CASSLSSSGRPYNEQFF
.	TRBV15	TRBJ2-1	.	TGTGCCACCAGCAGAGATCGAGGGCCCCTAGGGCAGTTCTTC	CATSRDRGPLGQFF
.	TRBV24-1	TRBJ2-3	TRBD1	TGTGCCACCAGTCCCAGGGGGCCAAGAGATACGCAGTATTTT	CATSPRGPRDTQYF
.	TRBV24-1	TRBJ2-1	.	TGTGCCACCAGTGATTCTGCCAGGGGAGTAGTGAGTGAGCAGTTCTTC	CATSDSARGVVSEQFF
few	TRBV2	TRBJ1-6	.	TGTGCCAGCGGGGGCAGGATTGATTCACCCCTCCACTTT	CASGGRIDSPLHF